These 18 T cell receptor beta chains originate from one sample sequenced in a study of blood T cell repertoires in COVID-19. The data were produced by immunoSEQ multiplex PCR, yet TCRdb's version contains in-frame clones alone and is incomplete. The repertoire has more than 150,000 clones, 70% to 85% of them found once; the top ten carry 9.8%. The source material was peripheral blood. The receptor set was obtained from a woman of 80 years or more with acute or convalescent COVID-19.

The sample holds one count of this clone. The V and J genes are TRBV7-7 and TRBJ2-5; D perhaps matches TRBD2 (6 bases). V was trimmed by 2 bases and J by 2 bases, leaving 6 bases between them. The germline gives CDR1 SSHAT, CDR2 FNYEAQ (reference sequence). The CDR3 has 13 amino acids. The CDR3 is CASSLRGQETQYF. The CDR3 DNA reads as TGTGCCAGCAGCTTACGGGGGCAAGAGACCCAGTACTTC.

This clone was observed once. The chain links TRBV11-2 to TRBJ2-1, with 10 bases aligning to TRBD2. V gave up 2 bases and J gave up 9 bases; unmatched junction bases: 7. CDR1 and CDR2 from the germline V gene are SGHAT and FQNNGV. The CDR3 spans 15 residues. CDR3 region: CASSLTAGGPGEQFF. For the CDR3, the DNA is TGTGCCAGCAGCTTAACAGCGGGAGGGCCCGGTGAGCAGTTCTTC.

In its sample, this clone was seen once. This chain links TRBV5-1 with TRBJ2-7, with D possibly matching TRBD2 (5 bases). The CDR3 length is 14 residues. Looked up from germline, CDR1 is SGHRS and CDR2 is YFSETQ. The V end was cut by 2 bases, the J end by 1 base, with 10 bases between. CDR3 bases: TGCGCCAGCAGCTTCGCGACGGGATCCTACGAGCAGTACTTC. Protein product: CASSFATGSYEQYF.

The chain employs TRBV5-1 and TRBJ2-7, with D perhaps TRBD1 (5 bases). Germline CDR1 SGHRS, CDR2 YFSETQ. The CDR3 has 13 amino acids. Deletions cut 4 bases from V and 3 bases from J, with 11 bases between. DNA of the CDR3: TGCGCCAGCAGCCTGCCCCAGGGCTACGAGCAGTACTTC. This sequence encodes CASSLPQGYEQYF.

The chain carries TRBV5-4 and TRBJ2-1, with 7 bases matching TRBD1. The CDR3 is 13 amino acids. The ends lost 5 bases at V and 5 bases at J; junction bases unmatched: 4. The germline V gene encodes CDR1 SGHNT and CDR2 YYREEE (reference sequence). The CDR3 DNA follows: TGTGCCAGCAGTTTCGACAGGGACAATGAGCAGTTCTTC. It encodes CASSFDRDNEQFF.

The table lists this clone with a count of one. The chain recombines TRBV21-1 with TRBJ1-2; the table calls TRBD1, which could not be checked here. TRBV21-1 has pseudogene status. This CDR3 is built from 14 residues. For the CDR3, the DNA is TGTGCCAGCAGCCCCCCCCAGGGGAACTATGGCTACACCTTC. It specifies CASSPPQGNYGYTF.

The rearrangement joins TRBV3-1 (or the pseudogene TRBV3-2) to TRBJ1-2; 8 bases agree with TRBD1. This CDR3 contains 16 residues. Germline CDR1 and CDR2: LGHDT and YNNKEL (reference sequence). V shed 0 bases and J 3 bases; nucleotides not matched to a gene: 6. CDR3 sequence: CASSQDQGARDYGYTF. The CDR3 bases are TGTGCCAGCAGCCAAGATCAGGGGGCGAGGGACTATGGCTACACCTTC.

The chain links TRBV19 to TRBJ1-1; 7 nucleotides align to TRBD1. The trim removed 5 bases at V and 0 bases at J, leaving 9 bases unmatched. Per germline, CDR1 LNHDA and CDR2 SQIVND (reference sequence). This CDR3 has 16 residues. The CDR3 DNA is TGTGCCAGTAGTCCTCGTACGGGACAGCTGAACACTGAAGCTTTCTTT. The encoded protein is CASSPRTGQLNTEAFF.

The chain joins TRBV28 to TRBJ1-5, with D uncertain. Germline lookup yields CDR1 MDHEN and CDR2 SYDVKM. CDR3 length: 12 amino acids. V dropped 9 bases and J dropped 1 base, with 7 bases sitting between them. CDR3 amino acids: CASRKSNQPQHF. In nucleotides, the CDR3 is TGTGCCAGTAGAAAGAGCAATCAGCCCCAGCATTTT.

The rearrangement links TRBV7-7 to TRBJ2-3; 9 bases are shared with TRBD1. CDR3 length: 19 residues. Germline CDR1 is SSHAT and CDR2 is FNYEAQ (reference sequence). V was pared by 4 bases and J by 7 bases, with 21 bases of the junction left unmatched. The CDR3 region is CASSSLSRDRATNFHTQYF. As DNA, the CDR3 is TGTGCCAGCAGCTCCCTTAGTCGGGACAGGGCTACAAATTTTCATACGCAGTATTTT.

The rearrangement links TRBV18 to TRBJ1-2, with D perhaps matching TRBD1 (5 bases). CDR1 and CDR2 (germline): KGHSH, LQKENI. V was clipped by 5 bases and J by 7 bases, with 14 bases between them. This CDR3 region has 13 residues. The CDR3 nucleotides are TGTGCCAGCTCAGAAGGGCAGGGAGGTGGCTACACCTTC. Its translation is CASSEGQGGGYTF. Full variable domain (rest looked up from reference TRBV18 and TRBJ1-2): NAGVMQNPRHLVRRRGQEARLRCSPMKGHSHVYWYRQLPEEGLKFMVYLQKENIIDESGMPKERFSAEFPKEGPSILRIQQVVRGDSAAYFCASSEGQGGGYTFGSGTRLTVV.

The rearrangement joins TRBV9 to TRBJ2-1, with 8 bases lining up with TRBD1. CDR3 size: 16 residues. V lost 4 bases and J lost 3; bases outside the gene matches: 9. Looked up from germline, CDR1 is SGDLS and CDR2 is YYNGEE. The CDR3 DNA sequence: TGTGCCAGCAGCACAACGACGGGACAGGACTACAATGAGCAGTTCTTC. It translates to CASSTTTGQDYNEQFF.

V usage is TRBV11-3 and J usage is TRBJ2-1; no clear D. V was cut by 2 bases and J by 5 bases, with 7 bases left in between. CDR1 is SGHNT and CDR2 is YENEEA in the germline V gene. CDR3 size: 13 residues. The chain's CDR3 is CASSLLANNEQFF. In DNA form, the CDR3 reads TGTGCCAGCAGCTTACTGGCAAACAATGAGCAGTTCTTC.

The chain joins TRBV30 to TRBJ1-6; possible D gene TRBD1, 6 bases. The CDR3 has 13 residues. Trimming removed 3 bases from V and 3 bases from J, with 6 bases in between. Germline V gene lookup returns CDR1 GTSNPN and CDR2 SVGIG (reference sequence). CDR3 in DNA: TGTGCCTGGAGGGACAGCTATAATTCACCCCTCCACTTT. Amino acid sequence: CAWRDSYNSPLHF.

The chain has TRBV3-1 (or the pseudogene TRBV3-2) and TRBJ2-7, with TRBD1 matching over 10 bases. V shed 4 bases, J shed 3 bases, and the junction held 3 bases outside the gene matches. The CDR3 has 14 amino acids. Looked up from germline, CDR1 is LGHDT and CDR2 is YNNKEL (reference sequence). The CDR3 protein is CASSPRTGGYEQYF. DNA for the CDR3: TGTGCCAGCAGCCCCAGGACAGGGGGCTACGAGCAGTACTTC.

The V call is TRBV27, the J call TRBJ2-7; weak D call: TRBD1 (6 bases). The V gene lost 4 bases and the J gene lost 2 bases, with 15 bases spanning the gap. The CDR3 contains 15 residues. The V gene's germline CDR1 is MNHEY and CDR2 SMNVEV (reference sequence). The CDR3 here is CASSYTQGLPYEQYF. In nucleotides, the CDR3 is TGTGCCAGCAGTTATACCCAGGGGTTACCCTACGAGCAGTACTTC.

V usage is TRBV6-6 and J usage is TRBJ2-2; D possibly corresponds to TRBD2 (6 bases). Germline assignment: CDR1 MNHNY and CDR2 SVGAGI (reference sequence). The V gene lost 4 bases and the J gene lost 3 bases, with 9 bases spanning the gap. This CDR3 has 14 residues. The chain's CDR3 is CASSSGLDTGELFF. The CDR3 bases are TGTGCCAGCAGTTCGGGACTCGACACCGGGGAGCTGTTTTTT.

This clone was observed once. The chain combines TRBV20-1 with TRBJ2-5; 10 nucleotides line up with TRBD2. Trimming removed 3 bases from V and 5 bases from J; junction bases left unmatched: 6. CDR1 is DFQATT, CDR2 SNEGSKA, per germline (reference sequence). This CDR3 has 14 amino acids. The CDR3 DNA reads as TGCAGTGCTAGTATGCTAGCGGGAGTGGAGACCCAGTACTTC. It codes for CSASMLAGVETQYF.